These 27 T cell receptor beta chains share one sample of origin, sequenced in a study of T-cell reconstitution after alpha-beta-depleted transplantation in children. The TCRbeta library was prepared with unique molecular identifiers. One entry per CDR3 protein results from TCRdb running MiXCR on the PCR reads. This repertoire shows 530,000 or so distinct CDR3 sequences, approximately 30% found once; its top ten account for just over 35%. Sequenced here: PBMCs, sampled before TCRalphabeta/CD19-depleted stem cell transplant. The source of these receptors is a boy under two years old with Wiskott-Aldrich syndrome, due to receive a stem cell transplant.

The V gene is TRBV12-3 or TRBV12-4, the J gene TRBJ1-5; D is perhaps TRBD1 (6 bases). This CDR3 region has 15 residues. Deletions cut 3 bases from V and 2 bases from J, with 11 bases between. CDR3 amino acids: CASSFLSGGNQPQHF. The DNA of the CDR3 is TGTGCCAGCAGTTTTTTGTCAGGGGGCAATCAGCCCCAGCATTTT.

The chain has TRBV7-3 and TRBJ1-1, with a tentative D call TRBD1 (5 bases). This CDR3 spans 14 amino acids. CDR1 is SGHTA, CDR2 FQGTGA, per germline. V was cut by 3 bases and J by 0 bases, with 8 bases left in between. The chain's CDR3 is CASSFDSMNTEAFF. The DNA of the CDR3 is TGTGCCAGCAGCTTCGACAGCATGAACACTGAAGCTTTCTTT.

The rearrangement joins TRBV27 to TRBJ2-6, with TRBD1 matching over 12 bases. After removal of 5 bases from V and 5 bases from J, the junction contained 7 bases not matched to a gene. CDR1 MNHEY and CDR2 SMNVEV come from the germline V gene (reference sequence). The CDR3 has 17 amino acids. CDR3 region: CASSLGTGGVRANVLTF. The CDR3 DNA reads TGTGCCAGCAGTCTGGGGACAGGGGGCGTACGGGCCAACGTCCTGACTTTC.

The J gene is TRBJ2-7, the V gene TRBV28; D perhaps matches TRBD2 (5 bases). Trimming took off 8 bases at V and 3 bases at J, with 14 bases between the two ends. The CDR3 extends over 13 amino acids. The germline V gene encodes CDR1 MDHEN and CDR2 SYDVKM. CDR3 in amino acids: CASGPAGGYEQYF. The CDR3 DNA follows: TGTGCCAGCGGCCCCGCGGGCGGCTACGAGCAGTACTTC.

The chain combines TRBV12-3 or TRBV12-4 with TRBJ1-1; no definite D call. Deletions cut 4 bases from V and 1 base from J, with 10 bases between. The CDR3 runs 14 residues. The CDR3 is CASSSRPRNTEAFF. CDR3 in DNA: TGTGCCAGCAGTTCTCGACCCCGGAACACTGAAGCTTTCTTT.

In this sample, this clonotype turned up once. The chain links TRBV10-2 to TRBJ2-7, with D possibly matching TRBD2 (6 bases). The CDR3 has 14 amino acids. V lost 6 bases and J lost 7, with 19 bases in between. The germline V gene has CDR1 WSHSY and CDR2 SAAADI. CDR3 coding DNA: TGCGCCAGCAGAGTTAGCGGTTTTTCGCGGGAGCAGTACTTC. Residues: CASRVSGFSREQYF.

Remarks on this clonotype: This may stem from a read error, because a much larger clone lies one nucleotide away. The chain recombines TRBV5-1 with TRBJ1-1, with no clear D. The V gene lost 0 bases and the J gene lost 4 bases, with 1 base spanning the gap. Germline V gene lookup returns CDR1 SGHRS and CDR2 YFSETQ. The CDR3 sequence is 11 residues long. The CDR3 spells CASSLATEAFF. The DNA for the CDR3 is TGCGCCAGCAGCTTGGCCACTGAAGCTTTCTTT.

The chain combines TRBV20-1 with TRBJ1-1; 10 positions agree with TRBD1. V lost 3 bases to trimming and J lost 11 bases; unmatched junction nucleotides: 9. The germline CDR1 and CDR2 sequences are DFQATT and SNEGSKA (reference sequence). CDR3 length: 13 amino acids. CDR3 protein: CSASRDRGQGAFF. CDR3 DNA: TGCAGTGCTAGTCGGGACCGGGGACAGGGGGCTTTCTTT.

This clonotype has only a few counts. This chain links TRBV27 with TRBJ2-1; D possibly corresponds to TRBD1 (5 bases). Germline lookup yields CDR1 MNHEY and CDR2 SMNVEV (reference sequence). Trimming left V 0 bases short and J 2 bases short, with 11 bases between. There are 16 residues in the CDR3. In DNA form, the CDR3 reads TGTGCCAGCAGTTTATCAGGCAGGGCGGCCTACAATGAGCAGTTCTTC. This codes for CASSLSGRAAYNEQFF.

In its sample, this clonotype was seen a few times. This chain uses TRBV30 with TRBJ1-5; D gene uncertain. V lost 0 bases to trimming and J lost 5 bases, with 8 bases between them. Germline CDR1 and CDR2: GTSNPN and SVGIG (reference sequence). The CDR3 is 13 residues long. The CDR3 here is CAWSVGGYQPQHF. In nucleotides, the CDR3 is TGTGCCTGGAGTGTTGGAGGGTATCAGCCCCAGCATTTT. Full variable domain (outside the CDR3, taken from reference TRBV30 and TRBJ1-5): SQTIHQWPATLVQPVGSPLSLECTVEGTSNPNLYWYRQAAGRGLQLLFYSVGIGQISSEVPQNLSASRPQDRQFILSSKKLLLSDSGFYLCAWSVGGYQPQHFGDGTRLSIL.

J is TRBJ2-5 and V is TRBV12-3 or TRBV12-4, with 9 bases that match TRBD1. The V and J ends lost 5 bases and 4 bases, in that order; junction bases with no gene match: 8. CDR3 length equals 15 residues. Here the CDR3 reads CASSTNRGLVETQYF. The DNA of the CDR3 is TGTGCCAGCAGTACAAACAGGGGGCTAGTAGAGACCCAGTACTTC.

This rearrangement joins TRBV5-1 to TRBJ1-1; 8 nucleotides match TRBD1. Germline CDR1 and CDR2: SGHRS and YFSETQ. V trimming: 3 bases; J trimming: 4 bases; junction bases outside the gene matches: 5. This CDR3 is 14 amino acids long. The CDR3 reads CASSSVDRGTEAFF. CDR3 DNA sequence: TGCGCCAGCAGCTCGGTTGACAGGGGCACTGAAGCTTTCTTT.

This clonotype was recorded a few times. This chain uses TRBV5-6 with TRBJ2-3; 13 positions agree with TRBD2. V was pared by 2 bases and J by 6 bases, with 9 bases of the junction left unmatched. Germline CDR1 is SGHDT and CDR2 is YYEEEE. The length of the CDR3 is 17 residues. The CDR3 nucleotides are TGTGCCAGCAGCTTAAGGACTAGCGGGAGTCGGGCGGATACGCAGTATTTT. This gives the protein CASSLRTSGSRADTQYF.

This clonotype was seen a handful of times. The chain employs TRBV2 and TRBJ1-3, with a possible D match to TRBD1 (6 bases). V was clipped by 4 bases and J by 13 bases, with 17 bases between them. Germline V gives CDR1 SNHLY, CDR2 FYNNEI. CDR3 length: 13 residues. CDR3 nucleotides: TGTGCCAGCAGTGGGGCGGCGGGGGCTCAGATATATTTT. Residues: CASSGAAGAQIYF.

The chain links TRBV14 to TRBJ1-2; D is uncertain. V lost 0 bases and J 3 bases, leaving 8 bases between the germline ends. The CDR3 covers 14 residues. Germline V gives CDR1 SGHDN, CDR2 FVKESK. The CDR3 protein is CASSQETAYYGYTF. The CDR3 DNA is TGTGCCAGCAGCCAAGAAACAGCCTACTATGGCTACACCTTC.

The rearrangement uses TRBV5-1 and TRBJ2-1, with 8 bases lining up with TRBD2. The CDR3 is 15 amino acids. Trimming cost V 3 bases and J 9 bases; bases outside gene matches: 11. The germline V gene has CDR1 SGHRS and CDR2 YFSETQ. The CDR3 nucleotides are TGCGCCAGCAGCTCCTTGGCTATCGGGAGGGCTGAGCAGTTCTTC. This encodes CASSSLAIGRAEQFF.

This clonotype was found a few times. V usage is TRBV5-1 and J usage is TRBJ2-1; D is uncertain. CDR3 size: 15 residues. The germline V and J ends were trimmed by 6 bases and 5 bases, with 18 bases remaining between them. CDR1 SGHRS and CDR2 YFSETQ come from the germline V gene. DNA of the CDR3: TGCGCCAGCACCCTTACGGGTTTAATAAACAATGAGCAGTTCTTC. Its protein is CASTLTGLINNEQFF.

This clonotype was counted only a few times. The rearrangement uses TRBV5-1 and TRBJ1-2; D ambiguous. The CDR3 extends over 13 amino acids. Germline CDR1 is SGHRS and CDR2 is YFSETQ. The V end lost 4 bases, the J end lost 0 bases, and 7 bases lay between the germline ends. CDR3 sequence reads: CASSTGPNYGYTF. Here the CDR3 DNA reads TGCGCCAGCAGCACGGGCCCTAACTATGGCTACACCTTC. The whole variable domain, remainder taken from reference TRBV5-1 and TRBJ1-2, is KAGVTQTPRYLIKTRGQQVTLSCSPISGHRSVSWYQQTPGQGLQFLFEYFSETQRNKGNFPGRFSGRQFSNSRSEMNVSTLELGDSALYLCASSTGPNYGYTFGSGTRLTVV.

The chain has TRBV9 and TRBJ2-1; tentatively, D is TRBD1 (7 bases). Germline CDR1 reads SGDLS; CDR2 reads YYNGEE. V lost 0 bases, J lost 7 bases, and 17 bases lay in between. This CDR3 contains 16 residues. The CDR3 loop is CASSVGGRGRLNEQFF. DNA of the CDR3: TGTGCCAGCAGCGTAGGTGGCAGGGGGAGGTTAAATGAGCAGTTCTTC. The entire variable domain, with the rest obtained from reference TRBV9 and TRBJ2-1, is as follows: DSGVTQTPKHLITATGQRVTLRCSPRSGDLSVYWYQQSLDQGLQFLIQYYNGEERAKGNILERFSAQQFPDLHSELNLSSLELGDSALYFCASSVGGRGRLNEQFFGPGTRLTVL.

This sequence joins TRBV5-1 and TRBJ2-1; 8 positions agree with TRBD1. Germline CDR1 reads SGHRS; CDR2 reads YFSETQ. This CDR3 spans 18 amino acids. J lost 3 bases, V lost 4 bases, and 15 bases had no gene match. DNA for the CDR3: TGCGCCAGCAGCCTGGGAGGACAGGGTCTTCAATTCTACAATGAGCAGTTCTTC. Residues: CASSLGGQGLQFYNEQFF.

The chain links TRBV7-9 to TRBJ2-5; D is perhaps TRBD1 or TRBD2 (5 bases each). CDR1 and CDR2 (germline): SEHNR, FQNEAQ (reference sequence). The CDR3 covers 17 residues. The germline V and J ends were trimmed by 1 base and 2 bases, with 17 bases remaining between them. The CDR3 coding sequence is TGTGCCAGCAGCTTAGAACTAGGGACGGCGTTACAAGAGACCCAGTACTTC. Translating it yields CASSLELGTALQETQYF. The full variable domain, completed using reference TRBV7-9 and TRBJ2-5, is DTGVSQNPRHKITKRGQNVTFRCDPISEHNRLYWYRQTLGQGPEFLTYFQNEAQLEKSRLLSDRFSAERPKGSFSTLEIQRTEQGDSAMYLCASSLELGTALQETQYFGPGTRLLVL.

This clonotype has ten or more counts. The chain carries TRBV5-1 and TRBJ2-5, with D unclear. V was cut by 1 base and J by 2 bases, with 3 bases left in between. This CDR3 comprises 12 residues. Per germline, CDR1 SGHRS and CDR2 YFSETQ. CDR3 residues: CASSLRQETQYF. The CDR3 DNA is TGCGCCAGCAGCTTGAGGCAAGAGACCCAGTACTTC.

This rearrangement joins TRBV7-8 to TRBJ2-7; D not resolved. V gave up 4 bases and J gave up 3 bases, with 10 bases separating them. The CDR3 is 13 residues long. Germline values: CDR1 SGHVS, CDR2 FQNEAQ. CDR3 sequence: CASSSPKIYEQYF. CDR3 DNA sequence: TGTGCCAGCAGCTCCCCAAAGATCTACGAGCAGTACTTC.

In this sample, this clonotype turned up many times. The V gene is TRBV18, the J gene TRBJ2-1; a weak D match, TRBD1 (7 bases). The CDR3 runs 13 residues. Germline loops: CDR1 KGHSH, CDR2 LQKENI. The V gene lost 8 bases and the J gene lost 7 bases, with 15 bases spanning the gap. The CDR3 coding sequence is TGTGCCAGCAGTCCTCCAGGGGGGAATGAGCAGTTCTTC. Its protein is CASSPPGGNEQFF. Combining the CDR3 with reference TRBV18 and TRBJ2-1 gives the whole variable domain NAGVMQNPRHLVRRRGQEARLRCSPMKGHSHVYWYRQLPEEGLKFMVYLQKENIIDESGMPKERFSAEFPKEGPSILRIQQVVRGDSAAYFCASSPPGGNEQFFGPGTRLTVL.

The rearrangement links TRBV20-1 to TRBJ2-5; 7 nucleotides match TRBD1. Germline CDR1 is DFQATT and CDR2 is SNEGSKA (reference sequence). CDR3 length equals 14 residues. J lost 1 base, V lost 2 bases, and 4 bases had no gene match. The CDR3 bases are TGCAGTGCTAGACGTGGGACAGCCCAAGAGACCCAGTACTTC. Its protein product is CSARRGTAQETQYF.

This clonotype was found a few times. This sequence joins TRBV5-1 and TRBJ2-2; 8 nucleotides align to TRBD1. Germline V gives CDR1 SGHRS, CDR2 YFSETQ. After removal of 4 bases from V and 7 bases from J, the junction contained 9 bases not matched to a gene. There are 15 residues in the CDR3. The CDR3 sequence: CASSQRTGLGGELFF. The CDR3 nucleotides are TGCGCCAGCAGCCAGAGGACAGGGCTAGGCGGGGAGCTGTTTTTT.

The chain has TRBV5-1 and TRBJ2-4; the D gene is possibly TRBD2 (6 bases). Looked up from germline, CDR1 is SGHRS and CDR2 is YFSETQ. Trimming left V 0 bases short and J 1 base short, with 11 bases between. This CDR3 has 16 residues. Here the CDR3 reads CASSLGGGDAKNIQYF. CDR3 in DNA: TGCGCCAGCAGCTTGGGCGGCGGGGACGCCAAAAACATTCAGTACTTC.